This TCR beta chain was recovered during a study of blood T cell repertoires in COVID-19. The overall study: Samples taken during acute and convalescent COVID-19 were collected in the United States, Italy and Spain. Nucleic acid was either cDNA or gDNA, and it came from T cells, B-cell-depleted T cells, or PBMCs.

Germline values: CDR1 SGHRS, CDR2 YFSETQ. The CDR3 totals 13 residues. Trimming cost V 1 base and J 7 bases, with 11 bases left between them. The protocol was immunoSEQ multiplex PCR, while the TCRdb copy is restricted to in-frame clones and leaves out a portion. The sample has 90,000 to 100,000 clones, over 70% seen once. The sample holds a few counts of this clone. The receptor's source is a man in his 70s with acute or convalescent COVID-19. This chain connects TRBV5-1 to TRBJ1-1; possibly TRBD1 for D (5 bases). The sample taken for sequencing was peripheral blood. Here the CDR3 DNA reads TGCGCCAGCAGCTTGAGTTCAGGGTATGAAGCTTTCTTT. It codes for CASSLSSGYEAFF.